One sample yielded the 14 T cell receptor beta chains listed below, sequenced in a study of T cell responses to AZD1222 COVID-19 vaccine. Repertoires were generated with immunoSEQ multiplex PCR, while TCRdb's copy carries only in-frame clones and drops some. The sample has 150,000 or so clones; roughly nine tenths are singletons. Sequencing used peripheral blood, obtained 28 days after the second AZD1222 dose. The receptors shown here come from an adult who received the AZD1222 COVID-19 vaccine.

This chain uses TRBV5-6 with TRBJ2-7, with 9 bases lining up with TRBD1. V gave up 0 bases and J gave up 4 bases; unmatched junction bases: 5. The CDR3 runs 15 residues. Germline V CDR1 and CDR2: SGHDT, YYEEEE. CDR3 protein: CASSLVGTGLYEQYF. DNA for the CDR3: TGTGCCAGCAGCTTGGTGGGGACAGGGTTGTACGAGCAGTACTTC.

The V gene is TRBV7-9, the J gene TRBJ1-3; possibly TRBD1 for D (5 bases). Looked up from germline, CDR1 is SEHNR and CDR2 is FQNEAQ (reference sequence). The V end was cut by 5 bases, the J end by 4 bases, with 12 bases between. CDR3 length equals 14 residues. The CDR3 coding sequence is TGTGCCAGCAGCGGGACCCTTCTGGGAAACACCATATATTTT. Its protein is CASSGTLLGNTIYF.

The chain couples TRBV27 to TRBJ2-5; 8 nucleotides align to TRBD1. Germline V CDR1 and CDR2: MNHEY, SMNVEV (reference sequence). The V gene end was trimmed by 2 bases and the J gene end by 1 base; junction bases not matched to a gene: 6. CDR3 size: 16 residues. CDR3 in DNA: TGTGCCAGCAGTTTAGGGCCAGGGGGCGTCCAAGAGACCCAGTACTTC. Its protein product is CASSLGPGGVQETQYF.

In its sample, this clone was seen once. The chain couples TRBV5-4 to TRBJ2-1, with D unresolved. Between the trimmed V and J ends, which lost 0 bases and 0 bases, there was a span of 7 bases. CDR3 length: 15 residues. Germline-derived CDR1 and CDR2 are SGHNT and YYREEE (reference sequence). CDR3 DNA sequence: TGTGCCAGCAGCTTGGAGATTCTCTCCTACAATGAGCAGTTCTTC. As protein: CASSLEILSYNEQFF.

This clone was counted once. This chain connects TRBV9 to TRBJ2-3; no firm D call. The V gene's germline CDR1 is SGDLS and CDR2 YYNGEE. The CDR3 sequence is 16 residues long. Trimming cost V 3 bases and J 0 bases, with 14 bases left between them. The CDR3 coding sequence is TGTGCCAGCAGCGGCCGTGGGCGGCCCAGCACAGATACGCAGTATTTT. It specifies CASSGRGRPSTDTQYF.

The chain has TRBV25-1 and TRBJ2-7; possibly TRBD2 for D (6 bases). V was pared by 6 bases and J by 2 bases, with 14 bases between. Germline assignment: CDR1 MGHDK and CDR2 SYGVNS. The CDR3 is 14 amino acids. The CDR3 loop is CASSRPAGTYEQYF. The CDR3 coding sequence is TGTGCCAGCAGCCGCCCGGCGGGGACCTACGAGCAGTACTTC.

The chain has TRBV3-1 (or the pseudogene TRBV3-2) and TRBJ2-4; D is unresolved. Between the trimmed V and J ends, which lost 4 bases and 0 bases, there was a span of 13 bases. Germline V gene lookup returns CDR1 LGHDT and CDR2 YNNKEL (reference sequence). The CDR3 totals 16 residues. CDR3 loop: CASSPGSELAKNIQYF. In nucleotides, the CDR3 is TGTGCCAGCAGCCCAGGATCAGAACTAGCCAAAAACATTCAGTACTTC.

The chain employs TRBV18 and TRBJ1-6; no firm D call. The ends were cut back, 0 bases at V and 3 bases at J, with 0 bases in the middle. Per the germline V gene, CDR1 is KGHSH and CDR2 is LQKENI. There are 13 residues in the CDR3. DNA of the CDR3: TGTGCCAGCTCACCACCCTATAATTCACCCCTCCACTTT. Its protein is CASSPPYNSPLHF.

This clone was seen just once. The rearrangement links TRBV7-2 to TRBJ2-3, with D maybe TRBD2 (6 bases). CDR1 SGHTA and CDR2 FQGNSA come from the germline V gene. The CDR3 extends over 17 amino acids. Trimming cost V 1 base and J 2 bases, with 16 bases left between them. The CDR3 coding sequence is TGTGCCAGCAGCTTAGTCGCGGGCGGGACCCACACAGATACGCAGTATTTT. It translates to CASSLVAGGTHTDTQYF.

The V gene is TRBV7-9, the J gene TRBJ1-2; 11 positions agree with TRBD1. The CDR3 consists of 15 residues. Germline CDR1 reads SEHNR; CDR2 reads FQNEAQ (reference sequence). V dropped 7 bases and J dropped 4; count of bases not matched to a gene: 8. The CDR3 DNA reads as TGTGCCAGCACAGAAACCGGGACAGGGGGCTATGGCTACACCTTC. It specifies CASTETGTGGYGYTF.

The chain has TRBV9 and TRBJ2-7; TRBD1 matches 9 bases. V dropped 0 bases and J dropped 12; count of bases not matched to a gene: 13. CDR1 SGDLS and CDR2 YYNGEE come from the germline V gene. CDR3 size: 15 residues. The CDR3 reads CASSVARMGQGEGYF. CDR3 DNA sequence: TGTGCCAGCAGCGTAGCGAGGATGGGACAGGGCGAAGGGTACTTC.

The rearrangement joins TRBV6-1 to TRBJ1-1; possibly TRBD1 for D (5 bases). CDR1 is MNHNS, CDR2 SASEGT, per germline. The V and J ends lost 0 bases and 1 base respectively, with 6 bases between them. This CDR3 has 14 residues. DNA for the CDR3: TGTGCCAGCAGTGAAGCTGGGGGGAACACTGAAGCTTTCTTT. Its protein is CASSEAGGNTEAFF.

The chain has TRBV10-2 and TRBJ1-2, with 7 bases aligning to TRBD1. Trimming at V came to 3 bases and at J to 5 bases, leaving 9 bases not matched to a gene. There are 15 residues in the CDR3. Looked up from germline, CDR1 is WSHSY and CDR2 is SAAADI. CDR3 DNA sequence: TGCGCCAGCAGTGAACCCGGGACAGTGGTTTATGGCTACACCTTC. It yields the protein CASSEPGTVVYGYTF.

This clone was seen a single time. The J gene is TRBJ2-3, the V gene TRBV2, with 7 bases aligning to TRBD2. Germline loops: CDR1 SNHLY, CDR2 FYNNEI. V lost 3 bases, J lost 0 bases, and 21 bases stayed unmatched. The CDR3 consists of 21 residues. CDR3 bases: TGTGCCAGCAGTGAGGTTCCGGGACTACACTCTCGCTTATCTAGCACAGATACGCAGTATTTT. Translating gives CASSEVPGLHSRLSSTDTQYF.